Presented here are 28 T cell receptor beta chains from one specimen sequenced in a study of blood T cell repertoires in COVID-19. Data came from immunoSEQ multiplex PCR; TCRdb stores just in-frame clones and leaves some out. The sample consists of 160,000 or so clones, roughly 75% of them appearing once. Sequencing was carried out using peripheral blood. The receptors originated from a man between 65 and 80 years old with active or convalescent COVID-19.

The chain couples TRBV6-2 or TRBV6-3 to TRBJ1-2; D is uncertain. Looked up from germline, CDR1 is MNHEY and CDR2 is SVGEGT. V was trimmed by 0 bases and J by 8 bases, leaving 13 bases between them. CDR3 length: 14 amino acids. Here the CDR3 DNA reads TGTGCCAGCAGTTACTCGTCGGGCAGCGGAGGCTACACCTTC. Amino acids: CASSYSSGSGGYTF.

This clone turned up a few times. This chain joins TRBV5-1 and TRBJ1-6; no reliable D call. V lost 1 base and J 8 bases, leaving 7 bases between the germline ends. The CDR3 contains 13 residues. CDR1 is SGHRS, CDR2 YFSETQ, per germline. CDR3 amino acids: CASSLKEDSPLHF. Here the CDR3 DNA reads TGCGCCAGCAGCTTGAAAGAGGATTCACCCCTCCACTTT.

This chain uses TRBV4-1 with TRBJ1-4; TRBD1 matches 7 bases. Germline-derived CDR1 and CDR2 are MGHRA and YSYEKL. After removal of 1 base from V and 8 bases from J, the junction contained 4 bases not matched to a gene. The CDR3 is 14 amino acids. CDR3 loop: CASSQARQGEKLFF. CDR3 coding DNA: TGCGCCAGCAGCCAAGCCAGACAGGGAGAAAAACTGTTTTTT.

The V gene is TRBV18, the J gene TRBJ1-1; tentatively, D is TRBD1 (5 bases). Germline V gene sequence: CDR1 KGHSH, CDR2 LQKENI. CDR3 length: 16 residues. The germline V and J ends were trimmed by 6 bases and 6 bases, with 23 bases remaining between them. DNA of the CDR3: TGTGCCAGCTCCCTTCCTAGAGGGAGGTTGGGGGCTGAAGCTTTCTTT. It codes for CASSLPRGRLGAEAFF.

CDR3 DNA sequence: TGTGCCAGCTCGTCAGGGGGTCGAAACTATGGCTACACCTTC. As protein: CASSSGGRNYGYTF. The chain employs TRBV18 and TRBJ1-2, with 7 nucleotides matching TRBD1. This CDR3 is 14 amino acids long. Trimming took 6 bases from V and 2 from J; bases not matched to a gene: 6. The germline gives CDR1 KGHSH, CDR2 LQKENI.

On this clone: The same CDR3 can be traced to other DNA sequences in this sample. The chain recombines TRBV6-5 with TRBJ1-3, with D possibly being TRBD1 (6 bases). Germline lookup yields CDR1 MNHEY and CDR2 SVGAGI. The CDR3 length is 16 residues. The V end was cut by 0 bases, the J end by 0 bases, with 9 bases between. The CDR3: CASSYSGHLSGNTIYF. Here the CDR3 DNA reads TGTGCCAGCAGTTACTCGGGACACCTCTCTGGAAACACCATATATTTT.

The CDR3 is CASSGGAGLAGQETQYF. DNA of the CDR3: TGTGCCAGCAGCGGAGGAGCGGGACTAGCGGGACAAGAGACCCAGTACTTC. The V gene is TRBV11-2, the J gene TRBJ2-5; TRBD2 matches 13 bases. V dropped 5 bases and J dropped 2; count of bases not matched to a gene: 8. The CDR3 loop spans 17 amino acids. Germline lookup yields CDR1 SGHAT and CDR2 FQNNGV. The variable domain in full, with the rest retrieved from reference TRBV11-2 and TRBJ2-5, is EAGVAQSPRYKIIEKRQSVAFWCNPISGHATLYWYQQILGQGPKLLIQFQNNGVVDDSQLPKDRFSAERLKGVDSTLKIQPAKLEDSAVYLCASSGGAGLAGQETQYFGPGTRLLVL.

The CDR3 loop reads CASISYVYNEQFF. The CDR3 nucleotides are TGTGCCAGCATCTCCTATGTCTACAATGAGCAGTTCTTC. The chain links TRBV2 to TRBJ2-1, with D unresolved. V lost 7 bases and J lost 3, with 10 bases in between. CDR1 and CDR2 from the germline V gene are SNHLY and FYNNEI. The CDR3 consists of 13 residues.

This clone was seen only a few times. The chain uses TRBV6-5 and TRBJ1-2; a possible D gene is TRBD1 (6 bases). Trimming shortened V by 4 bases and J by 3 bases, and 18 bases separated the two germline ends. The CDR3 runs 16 residues. In germline, CDR1 is MNHEY, CDR2 SVGAGI. This CDR3 reads CASSLTQGIPDYGYTF. Here the CDR3 DNA reads TGTGCCAGCAGTTTGACCCAGGGGATCCCCGACTATGGCTACACCTTC.

The chain joins TRBV10-1 to TRBJ1-3; D uncertain. Germline assignment: CDR1 WNHNN and CDR2 SYGVQD (reference sequence). Trimming pared 6 bases from V and 0 bases from J, leaving 6 bases between. This CDR3 contains 13 residues. CDR3 amino acids: CASSRNSGNTIYF. In DNA, the CDR3 is TGCGCCAGCAGCAGGAACTCTGGAAACACCATATATTTT.

Here the CDR3 DNA reads TGTGCCAGCAGTGACCACAGGGGTCGGGGCTACACCTTC. Translating it yields CASSDHRGRGYTF. The chain recombines TRBV2 with TRBJ1-2; 7 nucleotides match TRBD1. The V and J ends lost 3 bases and 8 bases, in that order; junction bases with no gene match: 6. The CDR3 contains 13 residues. CDR1 and CDR2 from the germline V gene are SNHLY and FYNNEI.

This chain connects TRBV4-1 to TRBJ2-7; TRBD1 aligns across 9 bases. The CDR3 has 13 amino acids. The ends lost 0 bases at V and 12 bases at J; junction bases unmatched: 6. Germline V gives CDR1 MGHRA, CDR2 YSYEKL. The CDR3 bases are TGCGCCAGCAGCCAAGATGGGGACAGGGATCCGTACTTC. It specifies CASSQDGDRDPYF.

The genes are TRBV6-1 and TRBJ2-3; D call uncertain. The CDR3 loop spans 16 amino acids. The germline V and J ends were trimmed by 3 bases and 4 bases, with 17 bases remaining between them. Germline V gene sequence: CDR1 MNHNS, CDR2 SASEGT. The chain's CDR3 is CASSEVYPPPPDTQYF. In DNA, the CDR3 is TGTGCCAGCAGTGAGGTCTACCCCCCTCCTCCAGATACGCAGTATTTT.

This clone has just one count. V is TRBV18 and J is TRBJ1-4; D gene uncertain. Looked up from germline, CDR1 is KGHSH and CDR2 is LQKENI. Trimming took off 3 bases at V and 0 bases at J, with 8 bases between the two ends. The CDR3 extends over 15 amino acids. CDR3 nucleotide sequence: TGTGCCAGCTCACCCCGCAGAACAACTAATGAAAAACTGTTTTTT. Amino acids: CASSPRRTTNEKLFF.

The rearrangement uses TRBV4-1 and TRBJ1-2; the D gene is possibly TRBD1 (6 bases). The CDR3 extends over 14 amino acids. Germline CDR1 is MGHRA and CDR2 is YSYEKL. V lost 5 bases and J 3 bases, leaving 13 bases between the germline ends. The DNA of the CDR3 is TGCGCCAGCAGCAAGGGGGGGTATGACTATGGCTACACCTTC. Translating it yields CASSKGGYDYGYTF.

V is TRBV30 and J is TRBJ1-2; 7 bases match TRBD1. The CDR3 covers 11 residues. Losses at the gene ends were 2 bases for V and 8 bases for J; bases not matched to a gene: 2. CDR1 and CDR2 (germline): GTSNPN, SVGIG (reference sequence). The CDR3 nucleotides read TGTGCCTGGAGTAGGACAGGCGGCTACACCTTC. This translates into CAWSRTGGYTF.

This clone has a handful of counts. The rearrangement joins TRBV5-4 to TRBJ1-3; TRBD1 matches 7 bases. This CDR3 has 17 residues. V shed 0 bases and J 0 bases; nucleotides not matched to a gene: 6. Germline CDR1 SGHNT, CDR2 YYREEE (reference sequence). The CDR3 sequence: CASSLGGGGFSGNTIYF. The CDR3 coding sequence is TGTGCCAGCAGCTTGGGAGGAGGGGGCTTCTCTGGAAACACCATATATTTT.

The chain links TRBV3-1 (or the pseudogene TRBV3-2) to TRBJ2-3; 7 bases agree with TRBD1. Germline CDR1 LGHDT, CDR2 YNNKEL (reference sequence). The CDR3 has 14 residues. J gave up 4 bases and V 5 bases, and 6 bases lay outside the gene matches. This chain's CDR3 is CASSSDRVPDTQYF. The CDR3 coding sequence is TGTGCCAGCAGCTCCGACAGGGTTCCAGATACGCAGTATTTT.

The chain carries TRBV4-2 and TRBJ2-5; 13 bases fit TRBD2. The germline V gene encodes CDR1 LGHNA and CDR2 YNFKEQ. This CDR3 region has 16 residues. The ends lost 3 bases at V and 3 bases at J; junction bases unmatched: 4. The CDR3 protein is CASSHGTSGVEETQYF. The DNA for the CDR3 is TGTGCCAGCAGCCACGGGACTAGCGGGGTTGAAGAGACCCAGTACTTC.

This chain uses TRBV6-4 with TRBJ1-6; TRBD1 is a possible D gene (6 bases). Germline CDR1 reads MRHNA; CDR2 reads SNTAGT. This CDR3 is built from 15 residues. V lost 4 bases, J lost 6 bases, and 13 bases lay in between. The CDR3 region is CASSALGASNSPLHF. The CDR3 nucleotides are TGTGCCAGCAGTGCCCTGGGGGCGAGTAATTCACCCCTCCACTTT.

The rearrangement joins TRBV25-1 to TRBJ1-6; a weak D match, TRBD1 (5 bases). This CDR3 has 15 residues. CDR1 MGHDK and CDR2 SYGVNS come from the germline V gene. The V gene lost 5 bases and the J gene lost 7 bases, with 15 bases spanning the gap. The CDR3 sequence is CASSLAGGGNSPLHF. CDR3 sequence (DNA): TGTGCCAGCAGTTTAGCGGGGGGAGGGAATTCACCCCTCCACTTT. Filled out from reference TRBV25-1 and TRBJ1-6, the complete variable domain reads EADIYQTPRYLVIGTGKKITLECSQTMGHDKMYWYQQDPGMELHLIHYSYGVNSTEKGDLSSESTVSRIRTEHFPLTLESARPSHTSQYLCASSLAGGGNSPLHFGNGTRLTVT.

The gene calls are TRBV4-1 and TRBJ2-3; 10 bases fit TRBD2. Germline values: CDR1 MGHRA, CDR2 YSYEKL. The CDR3 extends over 17 amino acids. The V and J ends lost 4 bases and 2 bases, in that order; junction bases with no gene match: 9. The CDR3 region is CASSRTPSGGPTDTQYF. The DNA for the CDR3 is TGCGCCAGCAGCCGGACTCCTAGCGGGGGACCCACAGATACGCAGTATTTT.

A few counts support this clone. The genes are TRBV29-1 and TRBJ2-1, with 9 bases fitting TRBD1. The CDR3 is 15 amino acids. CDR1 and CDR2 from the germline V gene are SQVTM and ANQGSEA. Trimming cost V 4 bases and J 3 bases; bases outside gene matches: 7. CDR3 protein: CSVARPGQGYNEQFF. As DNA, the CDR3 is TGCAGCGTTGCCCGTCCGGGACAGGGCTACAATGAGCAGTTCTTC.

V is TRBV2 and J is TRBJ1-2; TRBD1 agrees at 7 bases. This CDR3 has 14 residues. Germline CDR1 is SNHLY and CDR2 is FYNNEI. After removal of 6 bases from V and 5 bases from J, the junction contained 9 bases not matched to a gene. DNA of the CDR3: TGTGCCAGCAGCAACAGGGGTACGGTTTATGGCTACACCTTC. Translation gives CASSNRGTVYGYTF.

The V gene is TRBV7-2, the J gene TRBJ2-3; no definite D call. This CDR3 has 13 residues. The V end was cut by 2 bases, the J end by 11 bases, with 14 bases between. The germline V gene encodes CDR1 SGHTA and CDR2 FQGNSA. Written as DNA, the CDR3 is TGTGCCAGCAGCTTACCACCGACTCCGGGGCAGTATTTT. This sequence encodes CASSLPPTPGQYF.

The chain recombines TRBV7-2 with TRBJ1-4; the D gene is possibly TRBD1 (5 bases). CDR3 size: 12 residues. Germline values: CDR1 SGHTA, CDR2 FQGNSA. V was trimmed by 4 bases and J by 7 bases, leaving 7 bases between them. The CDR3 bases are TGTGCCAGCAGCTCCCAGGGTGAAAAACTGTTTTTT. It codes for CASSSQGEKLFF.

A few counts support this clone. The chain recombines TRBV4-3 with TRBJ1-6; D uncertain. V lost 0 bases to trimming and J lost 7 bases, with 13 bases between them. Looked up from germline, CDR1 is LGHNA and CDR2 is YSLEER. The CDR3 loop spans 16 amino acids. The CDR3 here is CASSQEGALPNSPLHF. Here the CDR3 DNA reads TGCGCCAGCAGCCAAGAGGGCGCCTTACCAAATTCACCCCTCCACTTT.

This clone was counted only a few times. The chain employs TRBV1 and TRBJ2-1; TRBD1, as called in the table, went unchecked against the DNA. TRBV1 is tagged as a pseudogene. The length of the CDR3 is 19 residues. In nucleotides, the CDR3 is TGCACCAGCAGCCAAGATCTTCCGGGACAGACAAGCCCTAACAATGAGCAGTTCTTC. Residues: CTSSQDLPGQTSPNNEQFF.